This TCR beta chain was identified during a study of blood T cell repertoires in COVID-19 (dated by TCRdb to the early 2020s). Describing the broader study: The collaborator samples originated in the United States, Italy and Spain and spanned the acute and convalescent phases of COVID-19. The prospective study material was composed of cDNA or gDNA derived from T cells, B-cell-depleted T cells, or PBMCs. Deeply sampled blood TCRbeta repertoires from subjects exposed to, actively infected with, or recovered from COVID-19 were included in the dataset. The repertoires were released in a freely available public database intended as a resource for research on the immune response to SARS-CoV-2. Samples were obtained from the ongoing ImmuneRACE study (first 160 participants) and from over a thousand subjects provided by 6 global collaborators. Sample metadata almost always included a de-identified subject ID, COVID-19 status, age in years and sex. Where available, HLA class I and class II types were taken from metadata supplied by the sample provider and were not determined by assay-based typing.

Results the study describes overall, beyond this receptor: The amount of clinical and demographic metadata varied by source and participant and was provided uncurated.

TCRbeta CDR3 regions were amplified from genomic DNA using the immunoSEQ Assay, a bias-controlled multiplex PCR. The authors' analysis ran thus. The number of nucleated cells in each sample was estimated from the amplification of reference gene primers within the assay. Sequence reads were collapsed and filtered to measure the absolute abundance of every unique TCRbeta CDR3 rearrangement. For each sample, productive Simpson clonality was calculated by taking the square root of Simpson's diversity index across productive rearrangements. TCRdb re-hosts the immuneACCESS table, in-frame sequences only. Its copies lack some clones; in the studies checked, an unresolved V gene accounts for under half of them, and the cause for the rest is not known. V and J calls and clone size are those listed in that table; D and trimming were worked out from the DNA. For this sample there are 250,000 to 350,000 clones; 89% appear just once. The ten largest clonotypes hold approximately 0.85% of the sample.

V ends up 1 base short and J 6 bases short, with an unmatched junction base count of 8. The germline V gene encodes CDR1 SGHKS and CDR2 YYEKEE (reference sequence). There are 16 amino acids in the CDR3, from cysteine to phenylalanine inclusive. Only the CDR3 portion is preserved as DNA: 48 bases, with reading frame beginning at the first base. As for this clone: It has no known antigen specificity. No base qualities exist here, and no much larger clone lies one base off it.

Another Seattle source contributed samples from volunteer blood donors who had recovered from COVID-19. Collaborating institutions collected whole blood in K2EDTA tubes following their own protocols. For TCRbeta analysis, collaborators shipped samples in one of three forms: frozen whole blood, isolated PBMCs, or DNA extracted from either of those sample types. The chain couples TRBV5-5 to TRBJ1-2; 11 of the junction bases match TRBD1. The clonotype comes from a woman between 35 and 50 years old who had recovered from COVID-19. Sequencing input: peripheral blood. Here the CDR3 is given as CASSLPTGTGGDGYTF. The DNA is TGTGCCAGCAGCTTGCCAACCGGGACAGGGGGAGATGGCTACACCTTC.